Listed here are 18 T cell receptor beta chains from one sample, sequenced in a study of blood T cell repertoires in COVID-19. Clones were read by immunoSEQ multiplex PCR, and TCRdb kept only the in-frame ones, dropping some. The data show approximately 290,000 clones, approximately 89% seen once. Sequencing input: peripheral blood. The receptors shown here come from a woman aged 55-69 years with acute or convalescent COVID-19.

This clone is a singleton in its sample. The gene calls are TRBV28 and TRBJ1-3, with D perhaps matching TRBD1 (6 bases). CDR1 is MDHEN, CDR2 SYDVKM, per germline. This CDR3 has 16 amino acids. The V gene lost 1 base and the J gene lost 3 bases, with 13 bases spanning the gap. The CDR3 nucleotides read TGTGCCAGCAGTTTATCCTGGGGGCCGAGTGGAAACACCATATATTTT. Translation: CASSLSWGPSGNTIYF. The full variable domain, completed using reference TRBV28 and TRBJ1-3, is DVKVTQSSRYLVKRTGEKVFLECVQDMDHENMFWYRQDPGLGLRLIYFSYDVKMKEKGDIPEGYSVSREKKERFSLILESASTNQTSMYLCASSLSWGPSGNTIYFGEGSWLTVV.

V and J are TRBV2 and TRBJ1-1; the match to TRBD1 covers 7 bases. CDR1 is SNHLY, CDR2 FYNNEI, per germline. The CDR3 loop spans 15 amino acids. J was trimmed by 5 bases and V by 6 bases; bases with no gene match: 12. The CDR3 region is CASSDQGEVGTEAFF. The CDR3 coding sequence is TGTGCCAGCAGCGATCAGGGGGAAGTTGGTACTGAAGCTTTCTTT.

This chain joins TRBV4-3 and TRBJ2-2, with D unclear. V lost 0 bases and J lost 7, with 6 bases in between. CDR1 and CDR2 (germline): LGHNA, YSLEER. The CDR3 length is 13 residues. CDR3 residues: CASSQDLVGELFF. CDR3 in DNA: TGCGCCAGCAGCCAAGATCTTGTCGGGGAGCTGTTTTTT.

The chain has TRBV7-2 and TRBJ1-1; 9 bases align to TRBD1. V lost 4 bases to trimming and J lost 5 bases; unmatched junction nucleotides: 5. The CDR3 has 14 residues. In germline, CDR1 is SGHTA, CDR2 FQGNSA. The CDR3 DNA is TGTGCCAGCAGCTACCGGGACAGGGAGACTGAAGCTTTCTTT. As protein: CASSYRDRETEAFF.

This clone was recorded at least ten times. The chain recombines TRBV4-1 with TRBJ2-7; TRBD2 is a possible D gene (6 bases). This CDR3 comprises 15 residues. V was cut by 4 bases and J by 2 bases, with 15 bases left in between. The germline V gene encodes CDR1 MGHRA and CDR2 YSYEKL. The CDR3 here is CASSPLDRGAYEQYF. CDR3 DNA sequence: TGCGCCAGCAGCCCCCTGGACCGCGGGGCCTACGAGCAGTACTTC.

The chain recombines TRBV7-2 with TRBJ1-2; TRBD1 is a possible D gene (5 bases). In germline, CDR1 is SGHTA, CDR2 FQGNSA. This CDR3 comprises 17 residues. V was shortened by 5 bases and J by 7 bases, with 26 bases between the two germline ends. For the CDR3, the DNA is TGTGCCAGCAGCCCATCCCCTAGGGAGGGGCTCTATGGTGGCTACACCTTC. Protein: CASSPSPREGLYGGYTF.

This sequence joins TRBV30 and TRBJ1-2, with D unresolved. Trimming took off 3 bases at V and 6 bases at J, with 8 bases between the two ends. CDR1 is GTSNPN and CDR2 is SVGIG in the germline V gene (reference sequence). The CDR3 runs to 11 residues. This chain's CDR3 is CAWSPTDGYTF. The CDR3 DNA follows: TGTGCCTGGAGCCCAACGGATGGCTACACCTTC.

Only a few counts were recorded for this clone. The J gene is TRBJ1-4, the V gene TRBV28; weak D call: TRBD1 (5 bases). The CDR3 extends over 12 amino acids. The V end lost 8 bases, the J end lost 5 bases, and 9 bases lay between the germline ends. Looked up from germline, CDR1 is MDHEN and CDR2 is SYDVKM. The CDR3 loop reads CASRRGNEKLFF. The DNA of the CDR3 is TGTGCCAGCCGTCGGGGGAATGAAAAACTGTTTTTT.

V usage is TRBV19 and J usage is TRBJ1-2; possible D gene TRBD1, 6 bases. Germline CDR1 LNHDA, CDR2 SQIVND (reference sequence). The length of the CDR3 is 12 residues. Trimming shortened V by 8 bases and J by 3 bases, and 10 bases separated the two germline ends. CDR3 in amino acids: CASWGLDYGYTF. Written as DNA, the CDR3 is TGTGCCAGTTGGGGGCTCGACTATGGCTACACCTTC.

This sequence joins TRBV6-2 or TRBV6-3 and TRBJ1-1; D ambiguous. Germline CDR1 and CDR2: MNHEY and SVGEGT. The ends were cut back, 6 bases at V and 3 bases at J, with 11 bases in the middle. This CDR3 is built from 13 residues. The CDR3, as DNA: TGTGCCAGCAGCCCCGCGAGGGACACTGAAGCTTTCTTT. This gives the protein CASSPARDTEAFF.

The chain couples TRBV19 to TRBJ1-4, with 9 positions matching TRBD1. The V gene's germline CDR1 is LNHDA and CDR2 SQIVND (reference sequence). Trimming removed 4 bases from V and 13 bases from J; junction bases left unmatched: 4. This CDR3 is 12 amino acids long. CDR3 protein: CASSNRGRGLFF. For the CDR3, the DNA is TGTGCCAGTAGTAACAGGGGGCGAGGACTGTTTTTT.

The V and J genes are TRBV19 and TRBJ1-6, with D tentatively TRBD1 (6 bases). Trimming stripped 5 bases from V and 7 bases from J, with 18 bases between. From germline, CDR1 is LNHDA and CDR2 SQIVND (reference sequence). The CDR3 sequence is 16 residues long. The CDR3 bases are TGTGCCAGTAGTTTTCAACACAGGGTGGAGAATTCACCCCTCCACTTT. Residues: CASSFQHRVENSPLHF.

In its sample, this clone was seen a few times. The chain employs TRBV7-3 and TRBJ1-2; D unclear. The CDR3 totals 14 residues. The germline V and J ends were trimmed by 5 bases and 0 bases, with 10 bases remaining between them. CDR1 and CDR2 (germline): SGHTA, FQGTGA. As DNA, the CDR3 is TGTGCCAGCAGCCCCCAAGACACTAACTATGGCTACACCTTC. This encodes CASSPQDTNYGYTF.

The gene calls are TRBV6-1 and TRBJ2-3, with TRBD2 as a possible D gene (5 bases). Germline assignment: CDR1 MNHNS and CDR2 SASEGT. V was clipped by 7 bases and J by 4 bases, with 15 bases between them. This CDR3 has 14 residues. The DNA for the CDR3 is TGTGCCAGCACAACGCCCGGAGGACCAGATACGCAGTATTTT. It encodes CASTTPGGPDTQYF.

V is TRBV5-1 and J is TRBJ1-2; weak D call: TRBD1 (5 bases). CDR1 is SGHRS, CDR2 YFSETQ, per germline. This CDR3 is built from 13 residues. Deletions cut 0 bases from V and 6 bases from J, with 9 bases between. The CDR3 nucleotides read TGCGCCAGCAGCTTGGCGACAGTAGATGGCTACACCTTC. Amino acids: CASSLATVDGYTF. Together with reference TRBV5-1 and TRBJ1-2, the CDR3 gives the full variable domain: KAGVTQTPRYLIKTRGQQVTLSCSPISGHRSVSWYQQTPGQGLQFLFEYFSETQRNKGNFPGRFSGRQFSNSRSEMNVSTLELGDSALYLCASSLATVDGYTFGSGTRLTVV.

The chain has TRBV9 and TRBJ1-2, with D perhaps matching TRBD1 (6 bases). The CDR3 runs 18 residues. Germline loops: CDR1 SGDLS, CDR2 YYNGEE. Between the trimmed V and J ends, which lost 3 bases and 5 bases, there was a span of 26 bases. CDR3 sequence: CASSERLQGADTFYGYTF. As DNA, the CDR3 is TGTGCCAGCAGCGAACGACTACAGGGCGCCGATACTTTTTATGGCTACACCTTC.

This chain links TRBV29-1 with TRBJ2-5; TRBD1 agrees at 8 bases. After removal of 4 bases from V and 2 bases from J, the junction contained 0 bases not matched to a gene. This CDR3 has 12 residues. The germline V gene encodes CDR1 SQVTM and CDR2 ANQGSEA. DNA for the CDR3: TGCAGCGTTGGGACAGGGCAAGAGACCCAGTACTTC. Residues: CSVGTGQETQYF.

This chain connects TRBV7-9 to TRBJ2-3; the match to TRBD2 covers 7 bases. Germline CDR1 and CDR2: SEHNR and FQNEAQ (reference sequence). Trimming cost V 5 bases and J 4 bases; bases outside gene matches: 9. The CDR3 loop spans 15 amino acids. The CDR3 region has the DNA TGTGCCAGCAGCCCCTGGACTAGGGGTGCAGATACGCAGTATTTT. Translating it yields CASSPWTRGADTQYF.